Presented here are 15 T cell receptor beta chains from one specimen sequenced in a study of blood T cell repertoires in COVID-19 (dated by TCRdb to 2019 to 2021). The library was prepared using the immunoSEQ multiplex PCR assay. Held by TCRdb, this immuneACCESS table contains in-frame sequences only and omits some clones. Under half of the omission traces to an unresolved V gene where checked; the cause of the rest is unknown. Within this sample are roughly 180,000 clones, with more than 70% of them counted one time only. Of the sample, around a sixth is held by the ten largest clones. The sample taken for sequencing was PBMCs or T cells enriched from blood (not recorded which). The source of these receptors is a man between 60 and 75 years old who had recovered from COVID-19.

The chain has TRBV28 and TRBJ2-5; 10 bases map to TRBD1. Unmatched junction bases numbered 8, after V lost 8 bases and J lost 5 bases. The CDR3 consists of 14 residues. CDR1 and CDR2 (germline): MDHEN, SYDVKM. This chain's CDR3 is CASFGQGVGETQYF. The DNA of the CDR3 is TGTGCCAGCTTTGGACAGGGGGTTGGGGAGACCCAGTACTTC.

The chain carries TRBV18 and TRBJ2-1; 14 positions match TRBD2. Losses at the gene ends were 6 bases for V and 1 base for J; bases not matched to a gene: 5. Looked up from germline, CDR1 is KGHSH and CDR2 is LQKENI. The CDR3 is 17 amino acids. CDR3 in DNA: TGTGCCAGCTCCTCCGGGACTAGCGGGAGTTCCTACAATGAGCAGTTCTTC. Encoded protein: CASSSGTSGSSYNEQFF.

The CDR3 sequence is CASSPGNTEAFF. The CDR3 nucleotides are TGTGCCAGCAGTCCAGGGAACACTGAAGCTTTCTTT. This chain joins TRBV25-1 and TRBJ1-1; D gene uncertain. The germline V gene encodes CDR1 MGHDK and CDR2 SYGVNS. V was shortened by 5 bases and J by 1 base, with 5 bases between the two germline ends. The CDR3 consists of 12 residues.

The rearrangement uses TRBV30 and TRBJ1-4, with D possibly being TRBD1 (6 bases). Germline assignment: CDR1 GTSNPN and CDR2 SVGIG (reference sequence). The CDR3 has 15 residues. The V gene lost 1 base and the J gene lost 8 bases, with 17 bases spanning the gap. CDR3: CAWSGGAGDREKLFF. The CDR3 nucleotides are TGTGCCTGGAGTGGAGGTGCAGGGGATCGCGAAAAACTGTTTTTT.

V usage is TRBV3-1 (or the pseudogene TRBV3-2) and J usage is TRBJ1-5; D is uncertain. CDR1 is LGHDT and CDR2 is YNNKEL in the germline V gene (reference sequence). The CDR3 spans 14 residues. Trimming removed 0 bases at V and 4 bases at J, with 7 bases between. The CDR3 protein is CASSQDTENQPQHF. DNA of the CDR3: TGTGCCAGCAGCCAAGACACGGAGAATCAGCCCCAGCATTTT.

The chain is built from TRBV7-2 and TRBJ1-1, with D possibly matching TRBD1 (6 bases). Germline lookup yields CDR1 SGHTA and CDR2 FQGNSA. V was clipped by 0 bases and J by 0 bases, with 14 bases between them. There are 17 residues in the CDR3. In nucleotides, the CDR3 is TGTGCCAGCAGCTTAGCGTTGATTGGACAGTTGAACACTGAAGCTTTCTTT. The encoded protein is CASSLALIGQLNTEAFF.

CDR3 region: CASSLRIRTDQYF. The CDR3 DNA reads TGCGCCAGCAGCTTGAGGATAAGGACAGATCAGTACTTC. The V call is TRBV5-1, the J call TRBJ2-7; tentative D call: TRBD1 (6 bases). V was clipped by 1 base and J by 10 bases, with 15 bases between them. The length of the CDR3 is 13 residues. Germline assignment: CDR1 SGHRS and CDR2 YFSETQ.

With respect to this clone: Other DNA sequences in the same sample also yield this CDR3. In nucleotides, the CDR3 is TGTGCCAGCAGCTTAGACAGGGCGTATGAAAAACTGTTTTTT. Its translation is CASSLDRAYEKLFF. The chain combines TRBV6-5 with TRBJ1-4, with 7 bases aligning to TRBD1. V lost 6 bases, J lost 6 bases, and 7 bases stayed unmatched. This CDR3 comprises 14 residues. Looked up from germline, CDR1 is MNHEY and CDR2 is SVGAGI.

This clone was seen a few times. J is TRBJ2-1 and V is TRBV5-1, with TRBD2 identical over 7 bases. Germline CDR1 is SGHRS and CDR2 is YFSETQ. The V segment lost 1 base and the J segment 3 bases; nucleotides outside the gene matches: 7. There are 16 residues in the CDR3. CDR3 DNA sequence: TGCGCCAGCAGCTTGTCAGGCAGCGGGGACTACAATGAGCAGTTCTTC. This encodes CASSLSGSGDYNEQFF.

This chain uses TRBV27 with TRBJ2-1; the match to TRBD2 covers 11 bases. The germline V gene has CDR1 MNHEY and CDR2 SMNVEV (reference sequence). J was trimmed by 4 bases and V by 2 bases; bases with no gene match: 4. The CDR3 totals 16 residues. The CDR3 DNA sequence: TGTGCCAGCAGTTTAACGGGGACTAGCGGTTACAATGAGCAGTTCTTC. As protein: CASSLTGTSGYNEQFF.

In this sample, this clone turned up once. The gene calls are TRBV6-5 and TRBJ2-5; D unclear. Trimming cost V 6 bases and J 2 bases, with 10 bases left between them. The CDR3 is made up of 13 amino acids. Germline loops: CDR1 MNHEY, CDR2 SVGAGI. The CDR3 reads CASSSTAQETQYF. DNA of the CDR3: TGTGCCAGCAGCTCCACAGCTCAAGAGACCCAGTACTTC.

CDR3 region: CASSLTATYEQYF. As DNA, the CDR3 is TGTGCCAGCAGCTTAACAGCCACCTACGAGCAGTACTTC. The V and J genes are TRBV11-3 and TRBJ2-7; D is unclear. Germline V gives CDR1 SGHNT, CDR2 YENEEA. The CDR3 has 13 amino acids. V was pared by 2 bases and J by 2 bases, with 7 bases between.

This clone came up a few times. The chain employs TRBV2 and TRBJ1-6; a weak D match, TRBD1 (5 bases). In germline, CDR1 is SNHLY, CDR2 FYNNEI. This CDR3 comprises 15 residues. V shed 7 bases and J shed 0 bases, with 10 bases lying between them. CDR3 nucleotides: TGTGCCAGCACGGGGGAGAGCTCCTATAATTCACCCCTCCACTTT. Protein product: CASTGESSYNSPLHF.

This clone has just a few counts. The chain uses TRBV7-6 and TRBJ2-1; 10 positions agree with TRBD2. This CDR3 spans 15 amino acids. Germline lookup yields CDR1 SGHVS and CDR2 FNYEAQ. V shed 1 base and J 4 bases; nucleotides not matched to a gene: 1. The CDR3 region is CASSLVSGRYNEQFF. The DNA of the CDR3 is TGTGCCAGCAGCTTAGTTAGCGGGAGGTACAATGAGCAGTTCTTC.

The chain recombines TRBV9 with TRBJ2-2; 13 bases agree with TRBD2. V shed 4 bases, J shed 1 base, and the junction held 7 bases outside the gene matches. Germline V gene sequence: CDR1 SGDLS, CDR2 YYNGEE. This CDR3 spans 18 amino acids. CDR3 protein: CASSPRTSGGLNTGELFF. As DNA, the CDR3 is TGTGCCAGCAGCCCTCGGACTAGCGGGGGCCTGAACACCGGGGAGCTGTTTTTT.